A selection of T cell receptor beta chains follows, all from one sample in a study of blood T cell repertoires in COVID-19. The assay was immunoSEQ multiplex PCR, and TCRdb's table has in-frame clones only and misses some. The sample holds 100,000 or so clones, less than 90% seen once. Sequenced: peripheral blood. The receptors stem from a man between 65 and 85 years old with active or convalescent COVID-19. The CDR3 runs from the conserved cysteine through the conserved F or W. The D gene is left open where the match is weak. Only some rows state a clone size, as once, few, many or a class for expanded clones.

abundance: -
j_gene: TRBJ1-2
v_gene: TRBV5-1
d_gene: -
CDR3aa: CASSLTPRANGYTF
CDR3nt: TGCGCCAGCAGCTTGACCCCGAGGGCTAATGGCTACACCTTC

abundance: -
j_gene: TRBJ1-5
v_gene: TRBV13
d_gene: -
CDR3aa: CASSSGANQPQHF
CDR3nt: TGTGCCAGCAGCTCAGGGGCCAATCAGCCCCAGCATTTT

abundance: -
j_gene: TRBJ1-5
v_gene: TRBV5-1
d_gene: -
CDR3aa: CASSLASGQWPQHF
CDR3nt: TGCGCCAGCAGCTTGGCCTCTGGACAATGGCCCCAGCATTTT

abundance: -
j_gene: TRBJ2-2
v_gene: TRBV7-3
d_gene: TRBD1
CDR3aa: CASSLRPAGGNTGELFF
CDR3nt: TGTGCCAGCAGCTTAAGGCCGGCAGGGGGCAACACCGGGGAGCTGTTTTTT

abundance: few
j_gene: TRBJ1-1
v_gene: TRBV4-1
d_gene: -
CDR3aa: CASSQDRIGGRLGAFF
CDR3nt: TGCGCCAGCAGCCAAGATCGGATCGGGGGGCGGTTGGGCGCTTTCTTT

abundance: -
j_gene: TRBJ2-7
v_gene: TRBV2
d_gene: TRBD1
CDR3aa: CAGGRGQSYEQYF
CDR3nt: TGTGCCGGGGGAAGGGGACAGTCCTACGAGCAGTACTTC

abundance: -
j_gene: TRBJ2-1
v_gene: TRBV5-6
d_gene: TRBD2
CDR3aa: CASTAEGLAGDNEQFF
CDR3nt: TGTGCCAGCACCGCGGAAGGGCTAGCGGGGGACAATGAGCAGTTCTTC

abundance: -
j_gene: TRBJ2-7
v_gene: TRBV7-8
d_gene: -
CDR3aa: CASSLAGGGNFFYEQYF
CDR3nt: TGTGCCAGCAGCTTAGCGGGAGGAGGGAACTTTTTCTACGAGCAGTACTTC

abundance: -
j_gene: TRBJ2-3
v_gene: TRBV9
d_gene: TRBD2
CDR3aa: CASSVARRGANQDTQYF
CDR3nt: TGTGCCAGCAGCGTAGCTCGGCGGGGGGCCAATCAGGATACGCAGTATTTT

abundance: -
j_gene: TRBJ2-3
v_gene: TRBV6-6
d_gene: TRBD1
CDR3aa: CASSPGTGADTQYF
CDR3nt: TGTGCCAGCAGTCCCGGGACAGGGGCAGATACGCAGTATTTT

abundance: -
j_gene: TRBJ1-2
v_gene: TRBV19
d_gene: -
CDR3aa: CASRKTGTLFYGYTF
CDR3nt: TGTGCCAGTAGGAAGACAGGTACGCTCTTCTATGGCTACACCTTC

abundance: -
j_gene: TRBJ2-1
v_gene: TRBV7-2
d_gene: -
CDR3aa: CASSPRGGAGSEQFF
CDR3nt: TGTGCCAGCAGCCCGAGGGGGGGGGCAGGTTCTGAGCAGTTCTTC

abundance: -
j_gene: TRBJ1-5
v_gene: TRBV5-6
d_gene: -
CDR3aa: CASSLQGRKDQPQHF
CDR3nt: TGTGCCAGCAGCTTGCAGGGAAGGAAGGATCAGCCCCAGCATTTT

abundance: few
j_gene: TRBJ2-5
v_gene: TRBV5-1
d_gene: -
CDR3aa: CASSLRNPAGETQYF
CDR3nt: TGCGCCAGCAGCTTGCGAAATCCAGCAGGGGAGACCCAGTACTTC

abundance: -
j_gene: TRBJ1-1
v_gene: TRBV6-5
d_gene: TRBD1
CDR3aa: CASRRGQWGTEAFF
CDR3nt: TGTGCCAGCAGGAGGGGACAGTGGGGCACTGAAGCTTTCTTT

abundance: -
j_gene: TRBJ1-1
v_gene: TRBV10-3
d_gene: TRBD1
CDR3aa: CAISETGGNTEAFF
CDR3nt: TGTGCCATCAGTGAGACAGGGGGCAACACTGAAGCTTTCTTT

abundance: -
j_gene: TRBJ1-2
v_gene: TRBV28
d_gene: -
CDR3aa: CASSSWTLGEGGYTF
CDR3nt: TGTGCCAGCAGTTCCTGGACACTTGGGGAAGGTGGCTACACCTTC

abundance: -
j_gene: TRBJ1-2
v_gene: TRBV18
d_gene: -
CDR3aa: CASSPPTSAYGYTF
CDR3nt: TGTGCCAGCTCACCCCCGACATCCGCATATGGCTACACCTTC